The TCR beta chain described here comes from a study of T cells in Graves' hyperthyroidism and ophthalmopathy. Study results and limitations: Blood shared most expanded thyroid clonotypes above 0.001. By a 13 V-J model, ophthalmopathy was set apart from stable hyperthyroidism.

Amplification targeted TCR beta CDR3 regions from RNA transcripts. HTBI primers were the set used in a first-round RT-PCR of the TCR CDR3. Each CDR3 protein is one row after TCRdb ran MiXCR on the multiplex PCR reads. The data show a few hundred thousand distinct CDR3 sequences, about 15% seen once. Under 3 months was the duration of disease in ophthalmopathy patients, who also had a Clinical Activity Score of at least 3 and a NOSPECS grade of at least 4. Each diagnosis was grounded in clinical symptoms, serum thyroxine and TRAb, thyroid ultrasound, and orbital computed tomography. This clonotype was observed many times. The antigen is unknown. The CDR3 consists of 14 residues. CDR1 SGHTA and CDR2 FQGNSA come from the germline V gene. The trim removed 6 bases at V and 4 bases at J, leaving 7 bases unmatched.

The receptor comes from a woman between 55 and 75 years old with Graves' ophthalmopathy. Sequenced sample: blood. The chain combines TRBV7-2 with TRBJ2-3; 7 bases line up with TRBD2. The CDR3 spells CASRVSGGADTQYF. For the CDR3, the DNA is TGTGCCAGCAGAGTCTCGGGGGGAGCAGATACGCAGTATTTT.